The entry below gives a single T cell receptor beta chain sequence along with its context. The data were obtained in a study of OX40 agonist ivuxolimab in advanced cancers. Germline V CDR1 and CDR2: MNHEY, SVGAGI. The length of the CDR3 is 15 residues. V lost 6 bases to trimming and J lost 0 bases; unmatched junction nucleotides: 7. Sequencing used immunoSEQ multiplex PCR; TCRdb keeps in-frame clones, though not all of them. The sample has 80,000 or so clones, 85% to 95% seen once. The chain recombines TRBV6-5 with TRBJ1-1; the match to TRBD1 covers 7 bases. The sequence came from an adult with an advanced solid tumor such as melanoma, head and neck, liver or kidney cancer. This sample comprised CD4+ or CD8+ T cells sorted from blood, obtained in a trial of the OX40 agonist ivuxolimab. CDR3 residues: CASSQSGGVNTEAFF. CDR3 DNA: TGTGCCAGCAGCCAGTCAGGGGGGGTGAACACTGAAGCTTTCTTT.